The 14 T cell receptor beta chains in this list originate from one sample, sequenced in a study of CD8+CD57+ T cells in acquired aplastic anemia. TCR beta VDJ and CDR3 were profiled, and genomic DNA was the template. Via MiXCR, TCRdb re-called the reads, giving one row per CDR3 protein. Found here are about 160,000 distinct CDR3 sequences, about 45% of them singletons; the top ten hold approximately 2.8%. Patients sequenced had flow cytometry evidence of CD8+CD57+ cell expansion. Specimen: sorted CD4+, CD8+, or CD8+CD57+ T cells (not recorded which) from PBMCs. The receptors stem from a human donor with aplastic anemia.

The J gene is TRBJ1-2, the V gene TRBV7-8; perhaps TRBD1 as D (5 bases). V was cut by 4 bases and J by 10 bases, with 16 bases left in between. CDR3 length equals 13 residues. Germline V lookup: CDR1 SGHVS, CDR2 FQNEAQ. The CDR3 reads CASSSGGAETYTF. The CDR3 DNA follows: TGTGCCAGCAGCTCTGGAGGGGCAGAAACCTACACCTTC. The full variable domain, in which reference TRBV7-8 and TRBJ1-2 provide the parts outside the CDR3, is GAGVSQSPRYKVAKRGQDVALRCDPISGHVSLFWYQQALGQGPEFLTYFQNEAQLDKSGLPSDRFFAERPEGSVSTLKIQRTQQEDSAVYLCASSSGGAETYTFGSGTRLTVV.

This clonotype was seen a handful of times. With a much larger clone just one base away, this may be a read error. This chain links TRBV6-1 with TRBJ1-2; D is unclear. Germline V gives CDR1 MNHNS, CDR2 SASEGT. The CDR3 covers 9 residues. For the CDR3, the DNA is TGTGCCGGCAGTGAAGGCTACACCTTC. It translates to CAGSEGYTF.

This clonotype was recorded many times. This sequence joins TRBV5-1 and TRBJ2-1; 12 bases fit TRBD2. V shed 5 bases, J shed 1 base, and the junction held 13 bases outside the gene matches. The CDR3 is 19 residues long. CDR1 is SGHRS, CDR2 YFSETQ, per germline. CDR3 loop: CASSGWTSGTEGSYNEQFF. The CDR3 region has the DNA TGCGCCAGCAGTGGGTGGACTAGCGGGACCGAAGGGTCCTACAATGAGCAGTTCTTC. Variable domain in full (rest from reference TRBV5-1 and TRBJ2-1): KAGVTQTPRYLIKTRGQQVTLSCSPISGHRSVSWYQQTPGQGLQFLFEYFSETQRNKGNFPGRFSGRQFSNSRSEMNVSTLELGDSALYLCASSGWTSGTEGSYNEQFFGPGTRLTVL.

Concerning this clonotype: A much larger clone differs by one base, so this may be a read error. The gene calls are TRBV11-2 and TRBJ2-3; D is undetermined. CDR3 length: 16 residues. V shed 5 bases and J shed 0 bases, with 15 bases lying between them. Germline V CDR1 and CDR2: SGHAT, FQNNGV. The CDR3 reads CASSRSQTASTDTQYF. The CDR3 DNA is TGTGCCAGCAGCCGGAGCCAGACCGCAAGCACAGATACGCAGTATTTT. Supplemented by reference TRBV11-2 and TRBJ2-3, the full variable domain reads EAGVAQSPRYKIIEKRQSVAFWCNPISGHATLYWYQQILGQGPKLLIQFQNNGVVDDSQLPKDRFSAERLKGVDSTLKIQPAKLEDSAVYLCASSRSQTASTDTQYFGPGTRLTVL.

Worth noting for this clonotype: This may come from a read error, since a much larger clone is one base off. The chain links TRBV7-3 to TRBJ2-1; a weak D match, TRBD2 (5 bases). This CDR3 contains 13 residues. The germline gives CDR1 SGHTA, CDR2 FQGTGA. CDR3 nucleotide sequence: TGTGCCATCCTAGCCGTCTGCTACGATGAGCAGTTCTTC. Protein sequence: CAILAVCYDEQFF. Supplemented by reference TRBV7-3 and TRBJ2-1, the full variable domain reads GAGVSQTPSNKVTEKGKYVELRCDPISGHTALYWYRQSLGQGPEFLIYFQGTGAADDSGLPNDRFFAVRPEGSVSTLKIQRTERGDSAVYLCAILAVCYDEQFFGPGTRLTVL.

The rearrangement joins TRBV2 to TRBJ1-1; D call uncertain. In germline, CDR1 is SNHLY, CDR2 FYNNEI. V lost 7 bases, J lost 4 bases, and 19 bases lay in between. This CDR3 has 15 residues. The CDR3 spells CASKSAPSIITEAFF. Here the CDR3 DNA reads TGTGCCAGCAAGAGTGCCCCATCAATAATCACTGAAGCTTTCTTT.

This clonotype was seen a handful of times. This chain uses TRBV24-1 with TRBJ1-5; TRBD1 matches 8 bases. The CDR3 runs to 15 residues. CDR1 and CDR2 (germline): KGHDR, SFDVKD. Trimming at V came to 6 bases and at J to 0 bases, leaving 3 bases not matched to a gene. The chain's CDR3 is CATSSTGDSNQPQHF. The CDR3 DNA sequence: TGTGCCACCAGTTCGACAGGGGATAGCAATCAGCCCCAGCATTTT.

The CDR3: CASSSYTYEQYF. The CDR3 DNA is TGCGCCAGCAGCTCTTACACTTACGAGCAGTACTTC. The chain uses TRBV5-1 and TRBJ2-7; D remains ambiguous. Trimming pared 3 bases from V and 4 bases from J, leaving 8 bases between. The CDR3 length is 12 residues. Germline CDR1 reads SGHRS; CDR2 reads YFSETQ. Together with reference TRBV5-1 and TRBJ2-7, the CDR3 gives the full variable domain: KAGVTQTPRYLIKTRGQQVTLSCSPISGHRSVSWYQQTPGQGLQFLFEYFSETQRNKGNFPGRFSGRQFSNSRSEMNVSTLELGDSALYLCASSSYTYEQYFGPGTRLTVT.

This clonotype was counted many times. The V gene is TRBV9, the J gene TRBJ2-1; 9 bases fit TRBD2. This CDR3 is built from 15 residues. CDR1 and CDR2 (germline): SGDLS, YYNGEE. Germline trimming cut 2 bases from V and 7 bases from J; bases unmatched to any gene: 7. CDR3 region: CASSVPSGTGNEQFF. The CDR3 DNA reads TGTGCCAGCAGCGTGCCTAGCGGGACGGGAAATGAGCAGTTCTTC.

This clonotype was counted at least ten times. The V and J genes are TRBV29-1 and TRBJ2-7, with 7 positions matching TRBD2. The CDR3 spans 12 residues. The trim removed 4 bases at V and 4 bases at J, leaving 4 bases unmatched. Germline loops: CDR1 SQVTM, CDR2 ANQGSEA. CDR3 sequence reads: CSVGEGPYEQYF. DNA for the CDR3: TGCAGCGTTGGGGAGGGGCCGTACGAGCAGTACTTC.

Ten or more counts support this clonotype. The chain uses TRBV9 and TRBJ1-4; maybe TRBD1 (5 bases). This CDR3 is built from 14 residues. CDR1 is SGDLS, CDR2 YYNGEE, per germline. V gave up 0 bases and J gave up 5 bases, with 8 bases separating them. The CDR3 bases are TGTGCCAGCAGCGTAGGACAGAACAATGAAAAACTGTTTTTT. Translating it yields CASSVGQNNEKLFF.

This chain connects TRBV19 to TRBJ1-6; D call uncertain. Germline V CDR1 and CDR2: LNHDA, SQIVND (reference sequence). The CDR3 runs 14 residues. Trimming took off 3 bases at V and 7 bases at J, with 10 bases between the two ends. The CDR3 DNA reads TGTGCCAGTAGTATTAAGGATTCGAATTCACCCCTCCACTTT. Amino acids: CASSIKDSNSPLHF.

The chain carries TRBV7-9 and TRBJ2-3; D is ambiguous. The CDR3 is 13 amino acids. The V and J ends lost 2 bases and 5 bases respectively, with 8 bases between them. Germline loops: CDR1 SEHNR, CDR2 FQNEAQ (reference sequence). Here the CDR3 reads CASSLRIEDTQYF. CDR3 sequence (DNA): TGTGCCAGCAGCTTACGCATCGAAGATACGCAGTATTTT.

The CDR3 loop reads CASSHTENYGYTF. The CDR3 DNA reads TGTGCCAGCAGTCACACAGAGAACTATGGCTACACCTTC. The rearrangement uses TRBV7-9 and TRBJ1-2; no definite D call. The germline V and J ends were trimmed by 6 bases and 2 bases, with 10 bases remaining between them. The CDR3 totals 13 residues. Germline lookup yields CDR1 SEHNR and CDR2 FQNEAQ (reference sequence).